This T cell receptor (beta chain) was found in a study of blood T cell repertoires in COVID-19. Germline values: CDR1 MNHEY, CDR2 SVGAGI. The CDR3 sequence is 15 residues long. J gave up 5 bases and V 5 bases, and 10 bases lay outside the gene matches. TCRdb's table, derived via immunoSEQ multiplex PCR, lists solely in-frame clones and lacks some. Among under 450,000 clones, about 87% were seen once, and the ten largest hold approximately 12%. The sample comprised peripheral blood. The rearrangement joins TRBV6-5 to TRBJ2-7; 9 bases map to TRBD1. This TCR was recovered from a woman aged 45-59 years with COVID-19, enrolled during active disease. The CDR3 DNA reads as TGTGCCAGCAGTCCCATGGGACAGGGATTCCACGAGCAGTACTTC. Encoded protein: CASSPMGQGFHEQYF.